The subject of this entry is one TCR beta chain. This clone was seen once. The specificity of this receptor is unknown. Base qualities are not at hand, and no much larger clone is one base apart. The collaborating institutions used their own protocols to collect whole blood in K2EDTA tubes. For TCRbeta analysis, collaborators shipped samples as frozen whole blood, isolated PBMCs, or DNA extracted from either of those sample types. The immunoSEQ Assay, a bias-controlled multiplex PCR, was used to amplify TCRbeta CDR3 regions from genomic DNA. The study's processing was this. Within the assay, amplification of reference gene primers was used to estimate how many nucleated cells each sample contained. To quantify the absolute abundance of each unique TCRbeta CDR3 rearrangement, sequence reads were collapsed and filtered. Productive Simpson clonality was computed per sample as the square root of Simpson's diversity index over productive rearrangements. The table was pulled from immuneACCESS by TCRdb, which kept in-frame rearrangements only. Such tables lose some clones; where checked, under half of the loss comes from unresolved V genes, and the rest has no known cause. From that table come the V and J calls and clone size; the DNA was used to work out D and trimming. A total of around 230,000 clones appear in this sample, approximately 83% of them only once. The biggest ten clones account for 2% to 3% of the sample.

The data stem from a study of blood T cell repertoires in COVID-19 (dated by TCRdb to the early 2020s). Some background on the complete study: The collaborator samples originated in the United States, Italy and Spain and spanned the acute and convalescent phases of COVID-19. The repertoires were released in a freely available public database intended as a resource for research on the immune response to SARS-CoV-2. The material from the prospective study consisted of cDNA or gDNA derived from T cells, B-cell-depleted T cells, or PBMCs. Subjects who had been exposed to COVID-19, were actively infected with it, or had recovered from it provided the deeply sampled blood TCRbeta repertoires that made up the dataset. Where available, HLA class I and class II types were taken from metadata supplied by the sample provider and were not determined by assay-based typing. Samples were obtained from the ongoing ImmuneRACE study (first 160 participants) and from 1,000 to 1,500 subjects provided by 6 global collaborators. Nearly every sample came with metadata listing a de-identified subject ID, COVID-19 status, age in years and sex. What the authors observed across the whole study: The amount of clinical and demographic metadata varied by source and participant and was provided uncurated.

V loses 4 bases, J loses 4 bases, and the germline ends lie 16 bases apart. As encoded in the germline V gene, CDR1 is SQVTM while CDR2 is ANQGSEA. The CDR3 covers 15 residues, taking in both the cysteine and the phenylalanine. The kept DNA is CDR3 alone, 45 bases in frame from the first base. Material for sequencing was peripheral blood. This receptor was obtained from a woman aged 40 to 50 with active or convalescent COVID-19. The rearrangement combines TRBV29-1 with TRBJ2-2; perhaps TRBD1 is the D gene, with 6 bases matching. For the CDR3, the sequence is CSVGQGQTRTGELFF. The DNA sequence follows: TGCAGCGTTGGTCAAGGACAGACCCGCACCGGGGAGCTGTTTTTT.